This TCR beta chain comes out of a study of T-cell reconstitution after alpha-beta-depleted transplantation in children. Molecular barcoding with unique molecular identifiers was used for the TCRbeta library. TCRdb reprocessed the PCR reads with MiXCR, giving one entry per CDR3 protein. The profile shows about 360,000 distinct CDR3 sequences, about an eighth of them singletons. The germline V gene encodes CDR1 LNHDA and CDR2 SQIVND (reference sequence). V was pared by 10 bases and J by 8 bases, with 5 bases of the junction left unmatched. CDR3 length equals 11 residues. The clonotype comes from a human donor who donated a stem cell graft to a child with Fanconi anemia. V usage is TRBV19 and J usage is TRBJ1-2, with 9 bases aligning to TRBD1. The material sequenced was PBMCs, taken from the stem cell graft. Written as DNA, the CDR3 is TGTGCCACACCGGGGACAGGGGGCTACACCTTC. Protein product: CATPGTGGYTF.